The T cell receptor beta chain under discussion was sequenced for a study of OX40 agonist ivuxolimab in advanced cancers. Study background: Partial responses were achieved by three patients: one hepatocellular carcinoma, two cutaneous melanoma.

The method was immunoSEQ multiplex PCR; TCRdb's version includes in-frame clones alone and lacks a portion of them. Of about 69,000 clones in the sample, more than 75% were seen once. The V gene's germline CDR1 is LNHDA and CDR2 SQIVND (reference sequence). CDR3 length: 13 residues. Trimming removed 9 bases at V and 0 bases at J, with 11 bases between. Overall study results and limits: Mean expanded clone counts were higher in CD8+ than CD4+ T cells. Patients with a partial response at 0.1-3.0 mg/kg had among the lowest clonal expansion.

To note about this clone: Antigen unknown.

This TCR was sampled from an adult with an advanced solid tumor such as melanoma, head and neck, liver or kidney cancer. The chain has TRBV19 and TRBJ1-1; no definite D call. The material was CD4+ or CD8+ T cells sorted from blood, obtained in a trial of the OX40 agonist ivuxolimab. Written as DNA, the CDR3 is TGTGCCAGCGCTACTAGAGTGAACACTGAAGCTTTCTTT. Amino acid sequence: CASATRVNTEAFF.